These 11 T cell receptor beta chains originate from one sample sequenced in a study of neoadjuvant anti-PD-1 for oral cavity cancer. Time point meaning: after neoadjuvant nivolumab, at surgical resection. Sequencing used immunoSEQ multiplex PCR; TCRdb keeps in-frame clones, though not all of them. In the table there are some 7,700 clones, roughly 70% of which are singletons. This sample comprised PBMCs, obtained after nivolumab (anti-PD-1) treatment. The receptors shown here come from a person between 35 and 79 years old with oral cavity squamous cell carcinoma.

J is TRBJ1-6 and V is TRBV19; possibly TRBD1 for D (6 bases). The V end lost 3 bases, the J end lost 7 bases, and 13 bases lay between the germline ends. The CDR3 spans 15 residues. CDR1 is LNHDA, CDR2 SQIVND, per germline (reference sequence). The CDR3 region is CASSINRERNSPLHF. Written as DNA, the CDR3 is TGTGCCAGTAGTATTAACAGGGAGAGAAATTCACCCCTCCACTTT.

The chain recombines TRBV7-8 with TRBJ2-7; the D gene is possibly TRBD1 (5 bases). Germline V CDR1 and CDR2: SGHVS, FQNEAQ. The V gene lost 10 bases and the J gene lost 2 bases, with 27 bases spanning the gap. The CDR3 consists of 17 residues. In DNA form, the CDR3 reads TGTGCCACCCAGTCCGGGCGTGGGGCGGCGCGAACCTACGAGCAGTACTTC. Amino acids: CATQSGRGAARTYEQYF.

V gene TRBV7-8 combines with J gene TRBJ2-3; D is perhaps TRBD2 (6 bases). The CDR3 totals 15 residues. Germline loops: CDR1 SGHVS, CDR2 FQNEAQ. V was shortened by 5 bases and J by 6 bases, with 18 bases between the two germline ends. Written as DNA, the CDR3 is TGTGCCAGCAGCCCAGCCGGCGGGGTAGGGGATACGCAGTATTTT. Translation: CASSPAGGVGDTQYF. Full variable domain (missing parts from reference TRBV7-8 and TRBJ2-3): GAGVSQSPRYKVAKRGQDVALRCDPISGHVSLFWYQQALGQGPEFLTYFQNEAQLDKSGLPSDRFFAERPEGSVSTLKIQRTQQEDSAVYLCASSPAGGVGDTQYFGPGTRLTVL.

A few counts support this clone. V and J are TRBV15 and TRBJ1-1, with D possibly being TRBD1 (6 bases). The germline CDR1 and CDR2 sequences are LNHNV and YYDKDF (reference sequence). The CDR3 loop spans 15 amino acids. V lost 1 base, J lost 0 bases, and 9 bases lay in between. The CDR3 region has the DNA TGTGCCACCAGCAGAGCCACAGGGTTGAACACTGAAGCTTTCTTT. Translated: CATSRATGLNTEAFF. The full variable domain, its missing parts supplied by reference TRBV15 and TRBJ1-1, is DAMVIQNPRYQVTQFGKPVTLSCSQTLNHNVMYWYQQKSSQAPKLLFHYYDKDFNNEADTPDNFQSRRPNTSFCFLDIRSPGLGDTAMYLCATSRATGLNTEAFFGQGTRLTVV.

The chain couples TRBV11-2 to TRBJ1-4; no clear D gene. Deletions cut 6 bases from V and 7 bases from J, with 21 bases between. CDR1 is SGHAT and CDR2 is FQNNGV in the germline V gene. CDR3 length: 16 residues. The CDR3 spells CASSSNPDARGEKLFF. CDR3 DNA: TGTGCCAGCAGTTCAAACCCAGACGCCCGTGGTGAAAAACTGTTTTTT.

The chain has TRBV15 and TRBJ2-3, with D perhaps matching TRBD2 (7 bases). The V gene lost 1 base and the J gene lost 0 bases, with 17 bases spanning the gap. This CDR3 has 18 amino acids. CDR1 and CDR2 (germline): LNHNV, YYDKDF (reference sequence). The CDR3 DNA follows: TGTGCCACCAGCAGAGGAGGGGCGGGGGCCACTAGCACAGATACGCAGTATTTT. Protein: CATSRGGAGATSTDTQYF.

The chain recombines TRBV6-6 with TRBJ1-6; 7 bases agree with TRBD1. In germline, CDR1 is MNHNY, CDR2 SVGAGI (reference sequence). This CDR3 contains 14 residues. J was trimmed by 7 bases and V by 2 bases; bases with no gene match: 2. The CDR3 protein is CASSYGQENSPLHF. CDR3 coding DNA: TGTGCCAGCAGTTACGGACAGGAGAATTCACCCCTCCACTTT.

The chain uses TRBV6-6 and TRBJ1-6; tentative D call: TRBD1 (5 bases). Trimming removed 2 bases from V and 6 bases from J, with 8 bases in between. The CDR3 contains 14 residues. Germline values: CDR1 MNHNY, CDR2 SVGAGI (reference sequence). Here the CDR3 reads CASSYGGGNSPLHF. The CDR3 coding sequence is TGTGCCAGCAGTTACGGGGGGGGTAATTCACCCCTCCACTTT.

The chain combines TRBV6-6 with TRBJ2-1, with 8 nucleotides matching TRBD1. Germline V gene lookup returns CDR1 MNHNY and CDR2 SVGAGI (reference sequence). Trimming at V came to 4 bases and at J to 2 bases, leaving 7 bases not matched to a gene. The length of the CDR3 is 16 residues. CDR3 in DNA: TGTGCCAGCAGTTCAGACAGGGGCCGGACCTACAATGAGCAGTTCTTC. Residues: CASSSDRGRTYNEQFF.

V and J are TRBV28 and TRBJ2-3; the D gene is possibly TRBD2 (7 bases). This CDR3 spans 17 amino acids. Per germline, CDR1 MDHEN and CDR2 SYDVKM. The V end lost 5 bases, the J end lost 1 base, and 19 bases lay between the germline ends. The CDR3 DNA is TGTGCCAGCAGTGAGGGGGGGCTCCGGGACCGCACAGATACGCAGTATTTT. Amino acid sequence: CASSEGGLRDRTDTQYF.

The chain carries TRBV5-8 and TRBJ2-2; D unresolved. From germline, CDR1 is SGHTS and CDR2 YDEGEE. V was trimmed by 1 base and J by 2 bases, leaving 15 bases between them. The CDR3 has 17 amino acids. CDR3 nucleotides: TGTGCCAGCAGCTTGCCAAGGTCGGGTACTAACACCGGGGAGCTGTTTTTT. Amino acid sequence: CASSLPRSGTNTGELFF.